The 29 T cell receptor beta chains listed next were all sequenced from one sample in a study of PD-1 blockade in classical Hodgkin lymphoma. Only in-frame clones appear in the TCRdb table, and some are missing; sequencing was by immunoSEQ multiplex PCR. Of tens of thousands of clones listed, around 89% are singletons. The time point here: cycle 4 day 1 (C4D1), after five to seven weeks of nivolumab. Each of the patients experienced relapse following autologous stem cell transplantation, and their brentuximab vedotin exposure differed. This material consisted of peripheral blood mononuclear cells (PBMCs), taken before the fourth cycle of nivolumab. The receptors come from a human donor with classical Hodgkin lymphoma.

The chain recombines TRBV6-6 with TRBJ1-2, with D uncertain. Deletions cut 5 bases from V and 8 bases from J, with 24 bases between. The CDR3 covers 16 residues. Germline CDR1 MNHNY, CDR2 SVGAGI (reference sequence). This chain's CDR3 is CASSQLGPSSPSGYTF. The CDR3 nucleotides are TGTGCCAGCAGTCAATTAGGACCATCCTCGCCCTCGGGCTACACCTTC.

This clone showed up just a few times. The V gene is TRBV6-6, the J gene TRBJ2-7; D call uncertain. The CDR3 totals 12 residues. The germline CDR1 and CDR2 sequences are MNHNY and SVGAGI (reference sequence). Trimming removed 0 bases at V and 6 bases at J, with 6 bases between. The CDR3: CASSYSAVEQYF. For the CDR3, the DNA is TGTGCCAGCAGTTACTCCGCAGTCGAGCAGTACTTC.

This rearrangement joins TRBV2 to TRBJ2-7; a possible D gene is TRBD2 (5 bases). Germline CDR1 SNHLY, CDR2 FYNNEI. The CDR3 runs to 11 residues. Written as DNA, the CDR3 is TGTGTCACCTCACTAGGCGTCGAGCAGTACTTC. Translating gives CVTSLGVEQYF.

The chain carries TRBV6-6 and TRBJ2-7, with unresolved D. Trimming stripped 0 bases from V and 0 bases from J, with 6 bases between. Germline V lookup: CDR1 MNHNY, CDR2 SVGAGI (reference sequence). The length of the CDR3 is 14 residues. CDR3 residues: CASSYSPGSYEQYF. CDR3 sequence (DNA): TGTGCCAGCAGTTACTCGCCAGGCTCCTACGAGCAGTACTTC.

This sequence joins TRBV6-4 and TRBJ1-1, with 11 nucleotides matching TRBD1. J gave up 6 bases and V 5 bases, and 5 bases lay outside the gene matches. This CDR3 spans 14 amino acids. Germline V CDR1 and CDR2: MRHNA, SNTAGT. CDR3: CASSTGTGGSEAFF. CDR3 nucleotide sequence: TGTGCCAGCAGTACCGGGACAGGGGGTTCTGAAGCTTTCTTT.

The rearrangement uses TRBV4-2 and TRBJ2-2; D ambiguous. Germline CDR1 is LGHNA and CDR2 is YNFKEQ. The ends were cut back, 2 bases at V and 3 bases at J, with 7 bases in the middle. The CDR3 runs to 14 residues. Here the CDR3 DNA reads TGTGCCAGCAGCCAATCCCAGGACACCGGGGAGCTGTTTTTT. Encoded protein: CASSQSQDTGELFF.

J is TRBJ2-7 and V is TRBV9; D is undetermined. The V gene's germline CDR1 is SGDLS and CDR2 YYNGEE. The CDR3 loop spans 13 amino acids. Trimming pared 0 bases from V and 4 bases from J, leaving 8 bases between. The CDR3 spells CASSVDGRYEQYF. For the CDR3, the DNA is TGTGCCAGCAGCGTAGATGGGCGGTACGAGCAGTACTTC.

The gene calls are TRBV11-2 and TRBJ1-2, with D possibly TRBD1 on 6 matching bases. Germline V gives CDR1 SGHAT, CDR2 FQNNGV. With 5 bases removed from V and 6 bases from J, the gap between germline ends came to 13 bases. This CDR3 region has 13 residues. CDR3 sequence (DNA): TGTGCCAGCAGCATCACAGGGATGAATGGCTACACCTTC. Translated: CASSITGMNGYTF.

This clone was detected once. The gene calls are TRBV5-6 and TRBJ1-1; no clear D gene. Germline CDR1 is SGHDT and CDR2 is YYEEEE. The CDR3 sequence is 13 residues long. The V end lost 0 bases, the J end lost 4 bases, and 7 bases lay between the germline ends. CDR3 sequence reads: CASSLGESTEAFF. The CDR3 DNA sequence: TGTGCCAGCAGCTTGGGGGAGAGCACTGAAGCTTTCTTT.

This clone has a handful of counts. This chain joins TRBV19 and TRBJ2-1; 8 bases match TRBD1. J gave up 3 bases and V 0 bases, and 1 base lay outside the gene matches. CDR3 length: 15 residues. The germline CDR1 and CDR2 sequences are LNHDA and SQIVND (reference sequence). The CDR3: CASSIDTGGYNEQFF. CDR3 nucleotides: TGTGCCAGTAGTATAGATACAGGGGGCTACAATGAGCAGTTCTTC.

The chain is built from TRBV7-8 and TRBJ2-1; 9 bases fit TRBD2. Germline assignment: CDR1 SGHVS and CDR2 FQNEAQ. Germline trimming cut 4 bases from V and 5 bases from J; bases unmatched to any gene: 6. This CDR3 spans 15 amino acids. CDR3 bases: TGTGCCAGCAGCTCCACACAGCGGGAGGACAATGAGCAGTTCTTC. It yields the protein CASSSTQREDNEQFF.

V and J are TRBV9 and TRBJ1-2; D unclear. Germline-derived CDR1 and CDR2 are SGDLS and YYNGEE. The CDR3 totals 15 residues. The V gene lost 0 bases and the J gene lost 3 bases, with 12 bases spanning the gap. CDR3 sequence (DNA): TGTGCCAGCAGCGTAGACGAGTGGACGGACTATGGCTACACCTTC. It specifies CASSVDEWTDYGYTF.

The J gene is TRBJ1-1, the V gene TRBV20-1; no reliable D call. Looked up from germline, CDR1 is DFQATT and CDR2 is SNEGSKA (reference sequence). V dropped 2 bases and J dropped 0 bases, with 1 base sitting between them. CDR3 size: 11 residues. DNA for the CDR3: TGCAGTGCTAGACTGAACACTGAAGCTTTCTTT. Amino acid sequence: CSARLNTEAFF.

This sequence joins TRBV7-3 and TRBJ2-1; D is possibly TRBD1 or TRBD2 (6 bases each). The CDR3 contains 14 residues. Germline CDR1 reads SGHTA; CDR2 reads FQGTGA. V shed 3 bases and J shed 7 bases, with 13 bases lying between them. CDR3 sequence: CASSLPGGGNEQFF. The CDR3 DNA reads TGTGCCAGCAGCTTGCCCGGAGGGGGAAATGAGCAGTTCTTC.

The chain combines TRBV19 with TRBJ1-3; D unclear. Germline values: CDR1 LNHDA, CDR2 SQIVND (reference sequence). V gave up 7 bases and J gave up 0 bases, with 10 bases separating them. CDR3 length: 14 amino acids. The CDR3 region has the DNA TGTGCCAGTATAGGCAGCCGCTCTGGAAACACCATATATTTT. Translated, it gives CASIGSRSGNTIYF.

This clone has only a few counts. The chain recombines TRBV30 with TRBJ2-7; 8 bases align to TRBD1. The ends lost 0 bases at V and 4 bases at J; junction bases unmatched: 11. The CDR3 is 16 residues long. Germline V lookup: CDR1 GTSNPN, CDR2 SVGIG (reference sequence). The CDR3 coding sequence is TGTGCCTGGAGTGTACTCGGCGGGACAGGCTTTTACGAGCAGTACTTC. The encoded protein is CAWSVLGGTGFYEQYF.

The chain employs TRBV30 and TRBJ2-4; D might be TRBD1 (5 bases). Looked up from germline, CDR1 is GTSNPN and CDR2 is SVGIG (reference sequence). The ends were cut back, 2 bases at V and 0 bases at J, with 11 bases in the middle. The CDR3 runs 15 residues. CDR3 loop: CAWSKGELAKNIQYF. The CDR3 DNA reads TGTGCCTGGAGTAAAGGGGAACTAGCCAAAAACATTCAGTACTTC.

Here the CDR3 DNA reads TGTGCCAGCAGTTACGAGGGATTAAGCAATCAGCCCCAGCATTTT. Amino acid sequence: CASSYEGLSNQPQHF. This chain uses TRBV6-6 with TRBJ1-5; the D is unclear. V lost 2 bases to trimming and J lost 1 base, with 9 bases between them. The CDR3 has 15 amino acids. Looked up from germline, CDR1 is MNHNY and CDR2 is SVGAGI (reference sequence).

This chain uses TRBV7-8 with TRBJ2-7; 10 bases match TRBD2. The CDR3 has 12 residues. Trimming removed 5 bases from V and 7 bases from J; junction bases left unmatched: 2. Germline CDR1 SGHVS, CDR2 FQNEAQ. The CDR3 spells CASSRTSGEQYF. The CDR3 nucleotides are TGTGCCAGCAGCCGGACTAGCGGAGAGCAGTACTTC.

The V and J genes are TRBV5-6 and TRBJ2-7; 11 bases fit TRBD2. The germline V gene has CDR1 SGHDT and CDR2 YYEEEE. The V gene end was trimmed by 1 base and the J gene end by 2 bases; junction bases not matched to a gene: 8. The CDR3 consists of 17 residues. CDR3 in amino acids: CASSLLLAGGLPYEQYF. The CDR3 region has the DNA TGTGCCAGCAGCTTGCTCCTAGCGGGAGGTCTACCCTACGAGCAGTACTTC. The variable domain in full, completed from reference TRBV5-6 and TRBJ2-7, reads DAGVTQSPTHLIKTRGQQVTLRCSPKSGHDTVSWYQQALGQGPQFIFQYYEEEERQRGNFPDRFSGHQFPNYSSELNVNALLLGDSALYLCASSLLLAGGLPYEQYFGPGTRLTVT.

V and J are TRBV27 and TRBJ2-7; D remains ambiguous. Germline V gives CDR1 MNHEY, CDR2 SMNVEV (reference sequence). The CDR3 has 15 amino acids. V lost 0 bases, J lost 3 bases, and 12 bases lay in between. The CDR3 DNA follows: TGTGCCAGCAGTTTATCCCCTGTTCCTAACTACGAGCAGTACTTC. Translating gives CASSLSPVPNYEQYF.

J is TRBJ1-2 and V is TRBV6-5; D gene uncertain. V lost 5 bases and J lost 4, with 17 bases in between. The germline gives CDR1 MNHEY, CDR2 SVGAGI. There are 15 residues in the CDR3. The DNA of the CDR3 is TGTGCCAGCAGTCAATTTAGGAACAGATTCTATGGCTACACCTTC. It codes for CASSQFRNRFYGYTF.

This clone was counted a few times. This sequence joins TRBV18 and TRBJ2-7; either TRBD1 or TRBD2 may fit D (5 bases each). Germline loops: CDR1 KGHSH, CDR2 LQKENI. This CDR3 has 13 residues. The V gene lost 10 bases and the J gene lost 2 bases, with 15 bases spanning the gap. The CDR3 spells CATKRDPTYEQYF. The CDR3, as DNA: TGTGCCACCAAAAGGGACCCTACCTACGAGCAGTACTTC.

This chain joins TRBV25-1 and TRBJ1-3; D unresolved. Trimming pared 7 bases from V and 3 bases from J, leaving 13 bases between. CDR3 length: 14 residues. Germline V CDR1 and CDR2: MGHDK, SYGVNS. The CDR3 DNA follows: TGTGCCAGCATAAGCCGGGAAGGTGGAAACACCATATATTTT. Translated: CASISREGGNTIYF.

CDR3 sequence (DNA): TGTGCCCCGGGGGAGCAGTTCTTC. It yields the protein CAPGEQFF. The gene calls are TRBV6-9 and TRBJ2-1, with D possibly matching TRBD2 (5 bases). Germline V gene sequence: CDR1 MNHGY, CDR2 SVAAGI. V lost 11 bases and J 10 bases, leaving 6 bases between the germline ends. This CDR3 has 8 amino acids.

The chain links TRBV11-2 to TRBJ2-5; D gene uncertain. Germline V gene sequence: CDR1 SGHAT, CDR2 FQNNGV. The V and J ends lost 1 base and 5 bases respectively, with 2 bases between them. CDR3 length: 11 residues. In DNA form, the CDR3 reads TGTGCCAGCAGCTTAGCCGAGACCCAGTACTTC. It yields the protein CASSLAETQYF.

The rearrangement links TRBV30 to TRBJ1-1; D remains unclear. The CDR3 totals 13 residues. In germline, CDR1 is GTSNPN, CDR2 SVGIG (reference sequence). The V end lost 5 bases, the J end lost 1 base, and 11 bases lay between the germline ends. The CDR3 bases are TGTGCCTGGGAAGGACGCCGGAACACTGAAGCTTTCTTT. This codes for CAWEGRRNTEAFF.

The chain joins TRBV5-1 to TRBJ2-1; 10 bases are shared with TRBD2. V dropped 6 bases and J dropped 4; count of bases not matched to a gene: 7. The length of the CDR3 is 15 residues. Per germline, CDR1 SGHRS and CDR2 YFSETQ. The CDR3 coding sequence is TGCGCCAGCAACCCTAGGACTAGCGGTTACAATGAGCAGTTCTTC. Its translation: CASNPRTSGYNEQFF.

The chain uses TRBV14 and TRBJ2-3, with 8 bases identical to TRBD1. Germline assignment: CDR1 SGHDN and CDR2 FVKESK. Germline trimming cut 3 bases from V and 4 bases from J; bases unmatched to any gene: 9. This CDR3 is built from 16 residues. The CDR3 DNA sequence: TGTGCCAGCAGCCAGCCCGGCGCAGGGGGCTCAGATACGCAGTATTTT. Translating gives CASSQPGAGGSDTQYF.